Below, 8 T cell receptor beta chains from the same sample are listed, as sequenced in a study of blood T cell repertoires in COVID-19. Sequencing was performed with immunoSEQ multiplex PCR; in TCRdb, only in-frame clones are kept and a portion is missing. This sample has some 280,000 clones, with around 89% found just once. Sequenced input: peripheral blood. The receptors shown here come from a woman aged 55 to 70 with acute or convalescent COVID-19.

On this clone itself: Additional DNA sequences in this sample encode the identical CDR3. The V gene is TRBV5-4, the J gene TRBJ1-2, with a weak D call TRBD1 (6 bases). CDR3 length equals 13 residues. V shed 0 bases and J shed 3 bases, with 6 bases lying between them. The V gene's germline CDR1 is SGHNT and CDR2 YYREEE (reference sequence). CDR3 sequence: CASSLEGDYGYTF. In DNA form, the CDR3 reads TGTGCCAGCAGCTTGGAGGGGGACTATGGCTACACCTTC.

To note about this clone: No conserved phenylalanine or tryptophan is present at the end of the CDR3, so a read error is the likely explanation. The limits of the CDR3 on the DNA are not certain, so only TCRdb's listed CDR3 is given. The rearrangement joins TRBV5-4 to TRBJ1-2; the DNA was not used to check the table's D call, TRBD1. The CDR3 length is 13 residues, termini included. Germline-derived CDR1 and CDR2 are SGHNT and YYREEE (reference sequence). CDR3 protein: CASSLARTDRPLL.

The CDR3 DNA reads as TGTGCCAGCAGCCCCGTGCAGGGTAGGGATAGTTTCAATCAGCCCCAGCATTTT. It specifies CASSPVQGRDSFNQPQHF. The chain is built from TRBV28 and TRBJ1-5; TRBD1 might be the D (5 bases). V lost 6 bases to trimming and J lost 3 bases, with 24 bases between them. The CDR3 runs to 18 residues. Germline assignment: CDR1 MDHEN and CDR2 SYDVKM.

The rearrangement joins TRBV7-9 to TRBJ2-5; the D is unclear. V dropped 8 bases and J dropped 6 bases, with 10 bases sitting between them. CDR1 and CDR2 (germline): SEHNR, FQNEAQ (reference sequence). CDR3 length: 11 amino acids. For the CDR3, the DNA is TGTGCCAGCGAGGAGTTAAAGACCCAGTACTTC. It codes for CASEELKTQYF.

The chain combines TRBV18 with TRBJ1-1; D is perhaps TRBD1 (5 bases). The CDR3 is 14 amino acids. Between the trimmed V and J ends, which lost 0 bases and 0 bases, there was a span of 5 bases. CDR1 and CDR2 from the germline V gene are KGHSH and LQKENI. The CDR3 protein is CASSPPGVNTEAFF. The CDR3 DNA follows: TGTGCCAGCTCACCACCAGGGGTGAACACTGAAGCTTTCTTT.

The chain couples TRBV9 to TRBJ1-1, with 9 bases lining up with TRBD1. CDR1 and CDR2 (germline): SGDLS, YYNGEE. V dropped 3 bases and J dropped 10; count of bases not matched to a gene: 7. The CDR3 is made up of 13 amino acids. CDR3 protein: CASSEQLDRGAFF. The DNA of the CDR3 is TGTGCCAGCAGCGAGCAGTTGGACAGGGGAGCTTTCTTT.

The chain combines TRBV6-5 with TRBJ1-3; the match to TRBD1 covers 9 bases. V was pared by 6 bases and J by 2 bases, with 5 bases of the junction left unmatched. This CDR3 is 15 amino acids long. Per the germline V gene, CDR1 is MNHEY and CDR2 is SVGAGI. The CDR3 nucleotides read TGTGCCAGCAGCAGGGGACAGGGCGCTGGAAACACCATATATTTT. Its translation is CASSRGQGAGNTIYF.

The rearrangement uses TRBV7-2 and TRBJ1-4, with unresolved D. The germline V gene has CDR1 SGHTA and CDR2 FQGNSA. Trimming removed 1 base from V and 2 bases from J, with 11 bases in between. This CDR3 is 16 amino acids long. CDR3 region: CASSLGLRETNEKLFF. The CDR3 coding sequence is TGTGCCAGCAGCTTAGGTCTGCGGGAGACTAATGAAAAACTGTTTTTT.